Below, one TCR beta chain is given with its context. Division of CD4+ cells produced a CD45RA+ naive subset and a CD45RA-negative memory subset. The V gene lost 4 bases and the J gene lost 5 bases, with 15 bases spanning the gap. This CDR3 has 15 residues. CDR1 is MGHDK and CDR2 is SYGVNS in the germline V gene. This record belongs to a study of shared clonotypes between healthy human individuals. TCRdb's table, derived via immunoSEQ multiplex PCR, lists solely in-frame clones and lacks some. Altogether 2 million to 2.5 million clones are present, approximately 96% being singletons, with the ten largest covering about 0.13%.

This TCR derives from a man aged 18 to 35 in good health. The source material was naive CD4+ T cells sorted from blood. The subset denotes: CD45RA+ positively selected. This chain connects TRBV25-1 to TRBJ1-5; the D gene is possibly TRBD1 (6 bases). The CDR3 DNA reads as TGTGCCAGCAGTGGAGGGGGGGGGCGTGATCAGCCCCAGCATTTT. Translated: CASSGGGGRDQPQHF.